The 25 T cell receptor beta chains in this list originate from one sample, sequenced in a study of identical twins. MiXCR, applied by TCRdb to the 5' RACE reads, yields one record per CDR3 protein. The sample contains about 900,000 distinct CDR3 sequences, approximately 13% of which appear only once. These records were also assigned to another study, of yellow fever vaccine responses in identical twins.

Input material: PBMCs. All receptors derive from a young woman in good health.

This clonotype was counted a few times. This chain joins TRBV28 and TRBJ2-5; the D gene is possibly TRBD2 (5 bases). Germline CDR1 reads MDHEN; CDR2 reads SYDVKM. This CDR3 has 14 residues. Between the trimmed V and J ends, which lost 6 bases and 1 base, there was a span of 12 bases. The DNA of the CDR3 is TGTGCCAGCAGCCCCCTTGAGGGCCAAGAGACCCAGTACTTC. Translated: CASSPLEGQETQYF.

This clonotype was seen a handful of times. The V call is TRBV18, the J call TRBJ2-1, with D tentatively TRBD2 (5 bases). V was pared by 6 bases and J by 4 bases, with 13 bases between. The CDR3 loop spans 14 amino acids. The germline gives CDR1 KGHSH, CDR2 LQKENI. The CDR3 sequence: CASSLGLLYNEQFF. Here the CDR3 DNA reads TGTGCCAGCTCCCTCGGACTTTTATACAATGAGCAGTTCTTC.

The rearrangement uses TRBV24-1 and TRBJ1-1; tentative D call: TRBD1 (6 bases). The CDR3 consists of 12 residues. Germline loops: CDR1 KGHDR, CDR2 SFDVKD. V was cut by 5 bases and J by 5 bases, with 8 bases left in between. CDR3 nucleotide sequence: TGTGCCACCAGTGCTACAGGGACTGAAGCTTTCTTT. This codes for CATSATGTEAFF.

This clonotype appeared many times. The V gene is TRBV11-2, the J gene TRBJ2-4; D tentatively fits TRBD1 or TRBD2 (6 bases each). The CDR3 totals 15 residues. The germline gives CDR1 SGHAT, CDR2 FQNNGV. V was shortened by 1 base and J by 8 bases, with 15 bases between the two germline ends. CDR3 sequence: CASSLGGAASDIQYF. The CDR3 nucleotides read TGTGCCAGCAGCTTAGGGGGGGCAGCCAGTGACATTCAGTACTTC.

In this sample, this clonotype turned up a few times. CDR3 coding DNA: TGTGCCAGTAGTATAGATTCGACTAGCCTCAATGAGCAGTTCTTC. Encoded protein: CASSIDSTSLNEQFF. V is TRBV19 and J is TRBJ2-1, with TRBD2 identical over 7 bases. The CDR3 covers 15 residues. V trimming: 0 bases; J trimming: 6 bases; junction bases outside the gene matches: 5. Per the germline V gene, CDR1 is LNHDA and CDR2 is SQIVND (reference sequence).

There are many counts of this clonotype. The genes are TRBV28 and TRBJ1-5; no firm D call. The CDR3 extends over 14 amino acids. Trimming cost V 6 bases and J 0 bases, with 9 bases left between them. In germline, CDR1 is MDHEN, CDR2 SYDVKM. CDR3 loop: CASRTSDSNQPQHF. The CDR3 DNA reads TGTGCCAGCAGGACATCCGATAGCAATCAGCCCCAGCATTTT.

The CDR3 region is CASRDRGFSYEQYF. The DNA for the CDR3 is TGTGCCAGCAGGGACAGGGGTTTCTCCTACGAGCAGTACTTC. The V call is TRBV6-1, the J call TRBJ2-7, with 9 bases aligning to TRBD1. With V trimmed by 6 bases and J by 0 bases, 3 bases remained unmatched. The germline gives CDR1 MNHNS, CDR2 SASEGT. The CDR3 is 14 residues long.

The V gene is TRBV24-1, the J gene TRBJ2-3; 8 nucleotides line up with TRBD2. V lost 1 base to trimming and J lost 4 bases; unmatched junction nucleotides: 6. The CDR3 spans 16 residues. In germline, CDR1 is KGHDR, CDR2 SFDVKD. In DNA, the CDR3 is TGTGCCACCAGTGATTTTCGGGGGGGCACCTCAGATACGCAGTATTTT. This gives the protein CATSDFRGGTSDTQYF.

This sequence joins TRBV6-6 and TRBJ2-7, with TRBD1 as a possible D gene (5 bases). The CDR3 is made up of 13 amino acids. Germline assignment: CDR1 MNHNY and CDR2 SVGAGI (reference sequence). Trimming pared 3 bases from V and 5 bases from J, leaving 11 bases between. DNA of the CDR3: TGTGCCAGCAGTTATATCCAGGGTCACGAGCAGTACTTC. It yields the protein CASSYIQGHEQYF.

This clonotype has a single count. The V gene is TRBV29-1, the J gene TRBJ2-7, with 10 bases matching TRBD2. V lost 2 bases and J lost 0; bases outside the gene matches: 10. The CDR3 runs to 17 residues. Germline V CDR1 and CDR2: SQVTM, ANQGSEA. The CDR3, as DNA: TGCAGCGTTGAATCTTCTAGCGGGAGCGGCGGCTCCTACGAGCAGTACTTC. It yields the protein CSVESSSGSGGSYEQYF.

Here the CDR3 DNA reads TGTGCCATCAGTGAGTCGAGGGGCGACAGGCACGAGCAGTACGTC. Translated: CAISESRGDRHEQYV. This chain uses TRBV10-3 with TRBJ2-7, with D possibly matching TRBD1 (6 bases). Germline CDR1 ENHRY, CDR2 SYGVKD. The CDR3 spans 15 residues. The V end was cut by 0 bases, the J end by 5 bases, with 14 bases between.

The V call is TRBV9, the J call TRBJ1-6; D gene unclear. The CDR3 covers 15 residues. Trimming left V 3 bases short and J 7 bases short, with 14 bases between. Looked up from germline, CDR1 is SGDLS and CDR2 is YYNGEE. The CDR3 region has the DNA TGTGCCAGCAGCGAAGACATACTGGGAAATTCACCCCTCCACTTT. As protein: CASSEDILGNSPLHF.

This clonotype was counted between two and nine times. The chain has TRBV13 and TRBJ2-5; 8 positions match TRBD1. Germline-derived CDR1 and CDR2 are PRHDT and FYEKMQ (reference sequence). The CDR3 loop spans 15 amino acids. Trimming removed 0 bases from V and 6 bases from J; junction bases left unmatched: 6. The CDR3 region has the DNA TGTGCCAGCAGCTTAGGAGGACAGGGCCGTCAGACCCAGTACTTC. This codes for CASSLGGQGRQTQYF. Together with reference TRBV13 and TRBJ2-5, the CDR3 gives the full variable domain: AAGVIQSPRHLIKEKRETATLKCYPIPRHDTVYWYQQGPGQDPQFLISFYEKMQSDKGSIPDRFSAQQFSDYHSELNMSSLELGDSALYFCASSLGGQGRQTQYFGPGTRLLVL.

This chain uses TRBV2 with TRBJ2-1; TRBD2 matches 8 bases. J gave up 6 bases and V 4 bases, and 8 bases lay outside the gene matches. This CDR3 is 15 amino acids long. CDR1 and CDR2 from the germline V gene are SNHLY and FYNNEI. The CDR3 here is CASSVSAGEFNEQFF. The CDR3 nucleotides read TGTGCCAGCAGTGTTTCAGCGGGAGAGTTCAATGAGCAGTTCTTC.

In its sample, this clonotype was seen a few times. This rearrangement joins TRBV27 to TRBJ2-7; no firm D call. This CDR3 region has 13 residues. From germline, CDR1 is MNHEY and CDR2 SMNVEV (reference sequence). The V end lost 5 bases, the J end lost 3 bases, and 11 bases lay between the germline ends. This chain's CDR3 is CASSAGLGYEQYV. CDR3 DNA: TGTGCCAGCAGTGCCGGCTTAGGCTACGAGCAGTACGTC.

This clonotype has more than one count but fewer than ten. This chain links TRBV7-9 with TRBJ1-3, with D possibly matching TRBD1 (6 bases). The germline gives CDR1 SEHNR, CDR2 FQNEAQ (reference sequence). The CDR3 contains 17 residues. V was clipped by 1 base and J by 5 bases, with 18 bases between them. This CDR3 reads CASSLESDSILRNTIYF. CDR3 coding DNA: TGTGCCAGCAGCTTAGAGTCGGACAGTATACTCCGAAACACCATATATTTT.

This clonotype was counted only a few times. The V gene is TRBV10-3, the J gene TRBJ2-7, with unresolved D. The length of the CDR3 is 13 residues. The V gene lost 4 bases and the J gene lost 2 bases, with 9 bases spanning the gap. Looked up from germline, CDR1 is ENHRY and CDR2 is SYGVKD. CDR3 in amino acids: CAISGDPTYEQYF. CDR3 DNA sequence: TGTGCCATCAGTGGGGATCCTACCTACGAGCAGTACTTC.

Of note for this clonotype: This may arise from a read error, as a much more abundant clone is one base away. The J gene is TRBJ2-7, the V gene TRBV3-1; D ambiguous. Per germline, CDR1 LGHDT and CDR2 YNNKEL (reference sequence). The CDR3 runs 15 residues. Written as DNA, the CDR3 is TGTGCCAGCACCCAAGATACTGGGAAAGCCTACGAGCAGTACTTC. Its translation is CASTQDTGKAYEQYF.

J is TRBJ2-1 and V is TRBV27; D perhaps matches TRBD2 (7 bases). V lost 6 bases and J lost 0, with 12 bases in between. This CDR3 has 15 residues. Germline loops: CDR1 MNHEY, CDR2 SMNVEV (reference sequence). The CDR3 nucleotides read TGTGCCAGCAGACTCGGGGGGCTCTCCTACAATGAGCAGTTCTTC. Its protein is CASRLGGLSYNEQFF.

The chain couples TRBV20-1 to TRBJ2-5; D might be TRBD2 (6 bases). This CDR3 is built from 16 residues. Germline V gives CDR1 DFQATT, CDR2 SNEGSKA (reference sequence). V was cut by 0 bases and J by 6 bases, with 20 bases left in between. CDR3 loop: CSAREDPWRGGKTQYF. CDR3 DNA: TGCAGTGCTAGAGAAGATCCCTGGCGGGGCGGTAAGACCCAGTACTTC.

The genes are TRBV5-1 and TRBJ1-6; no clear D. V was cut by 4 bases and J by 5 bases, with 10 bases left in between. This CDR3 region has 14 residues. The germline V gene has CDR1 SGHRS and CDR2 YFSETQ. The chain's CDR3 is CASSVSRDNSPLHF. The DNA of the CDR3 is TGCGCCAGCAGCGTGTCGAGGGATAATTCACCCCTCCACTTT.

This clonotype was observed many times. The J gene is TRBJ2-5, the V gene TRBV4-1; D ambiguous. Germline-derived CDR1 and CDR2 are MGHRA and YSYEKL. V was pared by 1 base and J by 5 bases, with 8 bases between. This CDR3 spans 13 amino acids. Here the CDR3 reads CASSQGPLETQYF. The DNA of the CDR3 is TGCGCCAGCAGCCAAGGCCCCCTTGAGACCCAGTACTTC.

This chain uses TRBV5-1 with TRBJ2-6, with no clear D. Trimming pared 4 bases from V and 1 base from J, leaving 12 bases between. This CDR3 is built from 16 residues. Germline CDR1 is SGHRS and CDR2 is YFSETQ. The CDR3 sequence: CASSPLSGSGANVLTF. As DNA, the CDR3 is TGCGCCAGCAGCCCCCTGTCGGGTTCTGGGGCCAACGTCCTGACTTTC.

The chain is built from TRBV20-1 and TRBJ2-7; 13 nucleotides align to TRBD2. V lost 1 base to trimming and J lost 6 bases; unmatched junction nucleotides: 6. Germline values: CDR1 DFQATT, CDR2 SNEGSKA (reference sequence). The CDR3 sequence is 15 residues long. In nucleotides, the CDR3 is TGCAGTGCTAGAGCCTCGACTAGCGGGAGGCCCGAGCAGTACTTC. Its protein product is CSARASTSGRPEQYF.

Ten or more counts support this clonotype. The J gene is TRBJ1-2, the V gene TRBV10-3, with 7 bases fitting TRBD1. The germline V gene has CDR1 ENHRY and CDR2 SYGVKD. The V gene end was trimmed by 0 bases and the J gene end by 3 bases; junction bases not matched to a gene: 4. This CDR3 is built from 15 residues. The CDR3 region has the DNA TGTGCCATCAGTGAGTCAGGGGACAGATACTATGGCTACACCTTC. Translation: CAISESGDRYYGYTF.